The rows below give T cell receptor beta chains drawn from one sample of a study of shared clonotypes between healthy human individuals. Using immunoSEQ multiplex PCR, the repertoire was profiled, and TCRdb retains in-frame clones only, with some absent. Of about 1.1 million clones in the sample, approximately 78% were seen once. The sequenced material came from memory CD4+ T cells from PBMCs. These receptors came from a man aged 18 to 29 in good health. Some clones in this sample may be carry-over from other donors' samples. Each CDR3 is given with its conserved first and last residue. Fields, in order: clone size, V gene, D gene, J gene, CDR3 protein, CDR3 DNA. The D gene is left open where the match is weak. The size entry is marked missing in some rows and otherwise reads once, few, many or a size class.

.	TRBV19	TRBD1	TRBJ2-6	CASKYSGTGGRSGANVLTF	TGTGCCAGTAAATACTCCGGGACAGGGGGTAGATCTGGGGCCAACGTCCTGACTTTC
.	TRBV7-2	TRBD2	TRBJ2-1	CASATSGSSNEQFF	TGTGCCAGCGCGACTAGCGGGAGTAGCAATGAGCAGTTCTTC
.	TRBV18	.	TRBJ2-2	CASSRGTYTGELFF	TGTGCCAGCTCACGCGGGACATACACCGGGGAGCTGTTTTTT
.	TRBV30	.	TRBJ1-6	CAWNVGVARTPLHF	TGTGCCTGGAACGTAGGCGTGGCCCGCACACCCCTCCACTTT
.	TRBV9	TRBD1	TRBJ2-7	CASSVGWQGAYEQYF	TGTGCCAGCAGCGTAGGTTGGCAGGGGGCCTACGAGCAGTACTTC
once	TRBV10-3	.	TRBJ2-3	CAISEYLASTDTQYF	TGTGCCATCAGTGAGTACCTAGCAAGCACAGATACGCAGTATTTT
.	TRBV2	TRBD2	TRBJ2-1	CASIRTGGLNEQFF	TGTGCCAGCATCAGAACGGGAGGATTGAATGAGCAGTTCTTC
few	TRBV5-1	.	TRBJ1-1	CASTQDIIRADTEAFF	TGCGCCAGCACCCAAGATATCATCAGGGCGGACACTGAAGCTTTCTTT
.	TRBV4-3	.	TRBJ2-1	CASSQDFGNEQFF	TGCGCCAGCAGCCAAGATTTTGGGAATGAGCAGTTCTTC
.	TRBV28	.	TRBJ2-3	CASSPIGAGLTDTQYF	TGTGCCAGCAGCCCGATAGGAGCGGGCCTCACAGATACGCAGTATTTT
few	TRBV19	.	TRBJ1-5	CASSTGFNQPQHF	TGTGCCAGTAGTACCGGGTTCAATCAGCCCCAGCATTTT
.	TRBV7-2	TRBD2	TRBJ2-1	CASSWGLFDEQFF	TGTGCCAGCAGCTGGGGACTATTTGATGAGCAGTTCTTC
.	TRBV5-5	TRBD1	TRBJ2-7	CASSTGTGGPYEQYF	TGTGCCAGCAGCACTGGGACAGGGGGCCCCTACGAGCAGTACTTC
once	TRBV19	.	TRBJ2-6	CASSPPVSASGANVLTF	TGTGCCAGTAGCCCCCCTGTCAGTGCCTCTGGGGCCAACGTCCTGACTTTC
.	TRBV27	TRBD1	TRBJ2-7	CASMGQFYEQYF	TGTGCCAGCATGGGACAGTTTTACGAGCAGTACTTC
.	TRBV5-4	.	TRBJ2-2	CASSLRSSNTGELFF	TGTGCCAGCAGCTTGAGGTCTTCGAACACCGGGGAGCTGTTTTTT
.	TRBV9	.	TRBJ2-3	CASSARGGRGDTQYF	TGTGCCAGCAGCGCCCGGGGCGGGCGGGGTGATACGCAGTATTTT
.	TRBV11-1	TRBD2	TRBJ2-1	CASSLAWRASGRAVEQFF	TGTGCCAGCAGCTTAGCATGGAGGGCTAGCGGGAGGGCAGTGGAGCAGTTCTTC
.	TRBV10-3	.	TRBJ2-7	CAISSSPGYNEQYF	TGTGCCATCAGCTCTTCTCCGGGGTACAACGAGCAGTACTTC
.	TRBV29-1	TRBD2	TRBJ2-1	CSGSSGRATYNEQFF	TGCAGCGGGTCTAGCGGGAGGGCCACCTACAATGAGCAGTTCTTC
.	TRBV9	.	TRBJ2-2	CASSVRFAGELFF	TGTGCCAGCAGCGTTCGGTTTGCCGGGGAGCTGTTTTTT
few	TRBV29-1	.	TRBJ1-4	CSVTQGATNEKLFF	TGCAGCGTGACACAGGGAGCAACTAATGAAAAACTGTTTTTT
.	TRBV11-2	.	TRBJ2-1	CASSLVTGESEQFF	TGTGCCAGCAGCTTAGTTACGGGAGAATCCGAGCAGTTCTTC
.	TRBV6-6	.	TRBJ2-3	CASKPRAADTQYF	TGTGCCAGCAAGCCGAGAGCGGCAGATACGCAGTATTTT
.	TRBV28	.	TRBJ2-2	CASRQGYPTGELFF	TGTGCCAGCCGGCAGGGGTATCCCACCGGGGAGCTGTTTTTT
.	TRBV27	.	TRBJ2-7	CASSRGQTSSYEQYF	TGTGCCAGCAGTCGTGGACAGACCAGCTCCTACGAGCAGTACTTC
.	TRBV7-8	TRBD1	TRBJ2-7	CASSDRGREQYF	TGTGCCAGCAGCGACAGGGGGCGCGAGCAGTACTTC
.	TRBV7-2	.	TRBJ2-4	CASSFQQGFQYF	TGTGCCAGCAGCTTCCAACAGGGATTTCAGTACTTC
.	TRBV29-1	.	TRBJ2-1	CSVARDNEQFF	TGCAGCGTTGCCCGGGACAATGAGCAGTTCTTC
.	TRBV27	TRBD2	TRBJ2-1	CASSLWGGGAGSSYNEQFF	TGTGCCAGCAGTTTATGGGGGGGAGGGGCCGGTAGCTCCTACAATGAGCAGTTCTTC
.	TRBV7-2	TRBD2	TRBJ2-7	CASSPLAGVSEQYF	TGTGCCAGCAGCCCCCTGGCGGGAGTTTCCGAGCAGTACTTC
.	TRBV7-3	.	TRBJ2-2	CASSASGAGELFF	TGTGCCAGCAGCGCAAGTGGCGCCGGGGAGCTGTTTTTT
.	TRBV9	.	TRBJ1-1	CASSATENTEAFF	TGTGCCAGCAGCGCCACGGAGAACACTGAAGCTTTCTTT
few	TRBV5-4	.	TRBJ2-7	CASSLGAGTYEQYF	TGTGCCAGCAGCTTGGGTGCTGGGACCTACGAGCAGTACTTC
.	TRBV2	.	TRBJ1-5	CASRRQSLQPQHF	TGTGCCAGCAGGAGACAGTCACTTCAGCCCCAGCATTTT
.	TRBV10-3	.	TRBJ1-5	CAISEFSGEPQHF	TGTGCCATCAGTGAGTTCTCGGGTGAGCCCCAGCATTTT
.	TRBV7-7	TRBD2	TRBJ2-3	CASSLLGLANTQYF	TGTGCCAGCAGCCTTCTTGGACTAGCAAATACGCAGTATTTT
.	TRBV29-1	TRBD1	TRBJ1-2	CSVGGQANYGYTF	TGCAGCGTTGGCGGACAGGCGAACTATGGCTACACCTTC
.	TRBV4-1	TRBD1	TRBJ1-4	CASSRGQGGTNEKLFF	TGCGCCAGCAGCCGGGGGCAGGGGGGAACTAATGAAAAACTGTTTTTT
.	TRBV7-2	.	TRBJ2-7	CASSPPVPNEQYF	TGTGCCAGCAGCCCCCCCGTTCCCAACGAGCAGTACTTC
.	TRBV7-2	.	TRBJ2-5	CASSLVRETQYF	TGTGCCAGCAGCTTAGTTCGAGAGACCCAGTACTTC
.	TRBV4-3	.	TRBJ1-4	CASSQDLGGSLFF	TGCGCCAGCAGCCAAGATCTGGGAGGATCCCTGTTTTTT
.	TRBV25-1	TRBD1	TRBJ1-1	CASSELTGAATEAFF	TGTGCCAGCAGTGAGCTTACAGGGGCGGCAACTGAAGCTTTCTTT
.	TRBV29-1	.	TRBJ2-5	CSVISRRETQYF	TGCAGCGTCATTAGCCGCCGGGAGACCCAGTACTTC
.	TRBV28	.	TRBJ2-2	CASGIRAGELFF	TGTGCCAGCGGTATTCGGGCCGGGGAGCTGTTTTTT
.	TRBV7-8	.	TRBJ1-3	CASSLGGPPDTIYF	TGTGCCAGCAGCTTAGGGGGACCTCCGGACACCATATATTTT
.	TRBV7-2	TRBD2	TRBJ2-7	CASSRLAGNYEQYF	TGTGCCAGCAGCCGACTAGCGGGCAACTACGAGCAGTACTTC
.	TRBV4-1	TRBD2	TRBJ2-3	CASGFAGGLDTDTQYF	TGCGCCAGCGGCTTTGCGGGAGGGCTTGACACAGATACGCAGTATTTT
.	TRBV28	.	TRBJ2-4	CASSRSIQYF	TGTGCCAGCAGCCGAAGCATTCAGTACTTC
.	TRBV7-2	.	TRBJ1-1	CASSLGSGMNTEAFF	TGTGCCAGCAGCTTAGGGTCGGGGATGAACACTGAAGCTTTCTTT
.	TRBV27	.	TRBJ1-2	CASSSQGYGYTF	TGTGCCAGCAGTTCCCAGGGCTATGGCTACACCTTC